This T cell receptor beta chain comes out of a study of ipilimumab plus nivolumab after autologous stem cell transplantation. About the study: Myeloma cases were transplant-naive high-risk or relapsed within 3 years post first autologous transplant.

The J segment lost 3 bases and the V segment lost 6 bases, leaving 9 bases of the junction unmatched. This CDR3 is built from 15 residues. Germline CDR1 MDHEN, CDR2 SYDVKM. For this clone: Its target is unknown.

Libraries were prepared by immunoSEQ multiplex PCR; TCRdb keeps only in-frame clonotypes and omits some of them. The table lists roughly 12,000 clones, more than 60% of them singletons. Study-level findings and limits: The authors say TCR, Treg and microbiome findings warrant further study.

This sequence joins TRBV28 and TRBJ2-7, with 9 positions matching TRBD1. This clonotype originated in a male donor with multiple myeloma. This material consisted of PBMCs, taken in a trial of ipilimumab plus nivolumab as post-transplant consolidation. The DNA for the CDR3 is TGTGCCAGCAGACCTGGGGGGACAGGGAACTACGAGCAGTACTTC. Protein sequence: CASRPGGTGNYEQYF.